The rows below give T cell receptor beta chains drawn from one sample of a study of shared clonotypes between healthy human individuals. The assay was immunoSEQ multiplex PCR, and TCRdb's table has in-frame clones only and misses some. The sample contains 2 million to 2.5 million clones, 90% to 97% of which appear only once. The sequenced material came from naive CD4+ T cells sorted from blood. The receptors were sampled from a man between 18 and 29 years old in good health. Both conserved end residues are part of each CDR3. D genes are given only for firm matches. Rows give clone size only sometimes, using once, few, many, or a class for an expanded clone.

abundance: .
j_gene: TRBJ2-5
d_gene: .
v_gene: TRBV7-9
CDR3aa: CASSLQGWMETQYF
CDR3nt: TGTGCCAGCAGCCTACAGGGTTGGATGGAGACCCAGTACTTC

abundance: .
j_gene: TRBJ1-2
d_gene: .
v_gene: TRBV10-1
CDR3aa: CASSESQAPVGYTF
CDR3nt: TGCGCCAGCAGTGAGTCCCAGGCTCCCGTGGGCTACACCTTC

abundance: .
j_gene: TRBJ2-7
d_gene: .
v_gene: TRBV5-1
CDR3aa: CASSLKRAEQYF
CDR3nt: TGCGCCAGCAGCTTGAAGCGGGCCGAGCAGTACTTC

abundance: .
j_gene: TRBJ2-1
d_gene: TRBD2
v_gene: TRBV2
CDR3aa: CASSGNSGGPTYNEQFF
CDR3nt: TGTGCCAGCAGTGGGAATAGCGGGGGGCCTACCTACAATGAGCAGTTCTTC

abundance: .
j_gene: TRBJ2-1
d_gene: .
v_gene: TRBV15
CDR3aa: CATSRDRAGPYNEQFF
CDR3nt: TGTGCCACCAGCAGAGATCGGGCGGGACCCTACAATGAGCAGTTCTTC

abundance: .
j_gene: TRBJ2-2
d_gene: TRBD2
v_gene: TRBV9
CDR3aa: CASTQETSGSTGELFF
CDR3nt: TGTGCCAGCACGCAAGAGACTAGCGGTTCTACCGGGGAGCTGTTTTTT

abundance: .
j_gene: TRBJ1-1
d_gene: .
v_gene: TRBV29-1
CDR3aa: CSVDRGNTEAFF
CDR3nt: TGCAGCGTTGACAGAGGGAACACTGAAGCTTTCTTT

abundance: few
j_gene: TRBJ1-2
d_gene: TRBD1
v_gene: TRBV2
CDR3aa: CASSGRDRGGYTF
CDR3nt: TGTGCCAGCAGTGGCCGGGACAGGGGAGGCTACACCTTC

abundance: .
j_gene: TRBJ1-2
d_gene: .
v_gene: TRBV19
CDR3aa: CASSIDSVRGNYGYTF
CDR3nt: TGTGCCAGTAGTATAGACTCCGTACGGGGTAACTATGGCTACACCTTC

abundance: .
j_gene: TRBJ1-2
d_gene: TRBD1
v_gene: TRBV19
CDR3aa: CAADDRGYGYTF
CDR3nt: TGTGCCGCAGATGACAGGGGTTATGGCTACACCTTC

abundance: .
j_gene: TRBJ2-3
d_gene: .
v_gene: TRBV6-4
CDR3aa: CASSESRTQVTDTQYF
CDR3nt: TGTGCCAGCAGTGAGTCTCGGACTCAGGTCACAGATACGCAGTATTTT

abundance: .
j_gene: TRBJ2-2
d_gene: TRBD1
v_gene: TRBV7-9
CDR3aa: CASSLRGQGVIAELFF
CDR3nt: TGTGCCAGCAGCTTGAGGGGACAGGGGGTAATCGCGGAGCTGTTTTTT

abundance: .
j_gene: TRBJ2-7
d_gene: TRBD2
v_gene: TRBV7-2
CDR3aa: CASSAGTSGSYEQYF
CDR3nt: TGTGCCAGCAGCGCCGGGACTAGCGGGAGCTACGAGCAGTACTTC

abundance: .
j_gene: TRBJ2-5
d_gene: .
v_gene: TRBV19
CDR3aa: CASRDLSETQYF
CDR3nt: TGTGCCAGTCGGGACCTGTCAGAGACCCAGTACTTC

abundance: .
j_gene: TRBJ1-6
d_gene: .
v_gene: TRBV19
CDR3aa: CASSTYNSPLHF
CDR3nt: TGTGCCAGTAGTACGTATAATTCACCCCTCCACTTT

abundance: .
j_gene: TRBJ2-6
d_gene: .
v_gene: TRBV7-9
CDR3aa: CASSRGRTSGANVLTF
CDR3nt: TGTGCCAGCAGCCGAGGGAGGACCTCTGGGGCCAACGTCCTGACTTTC

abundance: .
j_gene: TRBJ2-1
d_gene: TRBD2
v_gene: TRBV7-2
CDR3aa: CASCSGSFDNEQFF
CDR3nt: TGTGCCAGCTGTAGCGGGAGTTTTGACAATGAGCAGTTCTTC

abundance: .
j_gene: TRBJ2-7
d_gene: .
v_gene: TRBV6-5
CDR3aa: CASRRSGEQYF
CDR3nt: TGTGCCAGCAGACGTTCGGGCGAGCAGTACTTC

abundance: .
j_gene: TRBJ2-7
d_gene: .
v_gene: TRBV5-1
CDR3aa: CASSRDEGYEQYF
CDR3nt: TGCGCCAGCAGCAGGGACGAAGGATACGAGCAGTACTTC

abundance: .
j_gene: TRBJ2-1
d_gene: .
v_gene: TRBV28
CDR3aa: CASFVGNEQFF
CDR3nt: TGTGCCAGCTTTGTGGGCAATGAGCAGTTCTTC

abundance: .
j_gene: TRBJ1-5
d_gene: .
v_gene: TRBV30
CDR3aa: CAWSVGLVEPQHF
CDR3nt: TGTGCCTGGAGTGTGGGGCTGGTGGAGCCCCAGCATTTT

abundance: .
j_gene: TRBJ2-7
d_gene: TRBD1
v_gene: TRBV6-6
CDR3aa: CASSGAGTGGQYEQYF
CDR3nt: TGTGCCAGCAGTGGGGCCGGGACAGGGGGCCAATACGAGCAGTACTTC

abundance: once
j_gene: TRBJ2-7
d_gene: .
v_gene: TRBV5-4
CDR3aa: CASSSGGGRYEQYF
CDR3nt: TGTGCCAGCAGCTCAGGGGGCGGGAGGTACGAGCAGTACTTC

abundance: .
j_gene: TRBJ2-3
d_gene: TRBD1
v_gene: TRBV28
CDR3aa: CASSRLYRGRLSTDTQYF
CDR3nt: TGTGCCAGCAGTCGTTTGTACAGGGGTCGCCTCAGCACAGATACGCAGTATTTT